The entry below gives a single T cell receptor beta chain sequence along with its context. The CDR3 is made up of 13 amino acids. V shed 3 bases and J shed 7 bases, with 12 bases lying between them. CDR1 and CDR2 from the germline V gene are MRHNA and SNTAGT. Participant ages covered roughly 18 to 89 years across approximately 25 US areas. This entry is derived from a study of blood T cell repertoires in COVID-19. Study context: T cells, B-cell-depleted T cells, or PBMCs provided the cDNA or gDNA that served as material.

Assay: immunoSEQ multiplex PCR; the TCRdb copy retains only in-frame clones and omits some. The sample lists about 250,000 clones; about nine tenths were seen once. Sequencing was carried out using PBMCs or T cells enriched from blood (not recorded which). The sequence derives from a man aged 18 to 30 who had recovered from COVID-19. The chain is built from TRBV6-4 and TRBJ1-2, with D maybe TRBD1 (6 bases). This CDR3 reads CASSEAQGSGYTF. DNA for the CDR3: TGTGCCAGCAGTGAGGCACAGGGCTCTGGCTACACCTTC.